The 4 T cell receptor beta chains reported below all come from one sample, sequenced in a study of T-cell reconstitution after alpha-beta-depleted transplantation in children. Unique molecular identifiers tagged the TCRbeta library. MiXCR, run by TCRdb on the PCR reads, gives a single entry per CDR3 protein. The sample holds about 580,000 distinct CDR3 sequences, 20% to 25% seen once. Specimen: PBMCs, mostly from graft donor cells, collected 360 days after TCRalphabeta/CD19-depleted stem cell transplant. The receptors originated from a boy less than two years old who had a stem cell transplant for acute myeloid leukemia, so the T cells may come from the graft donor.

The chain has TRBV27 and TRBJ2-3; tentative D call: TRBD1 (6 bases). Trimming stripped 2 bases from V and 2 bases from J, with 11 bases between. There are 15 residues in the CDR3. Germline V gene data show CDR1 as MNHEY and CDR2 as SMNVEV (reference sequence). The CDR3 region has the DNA TGTGCCAGCAGTTTAGAAGGGGGTATCACAGATACGCAGTATTTT. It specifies CASSLEGGITDTQYF.

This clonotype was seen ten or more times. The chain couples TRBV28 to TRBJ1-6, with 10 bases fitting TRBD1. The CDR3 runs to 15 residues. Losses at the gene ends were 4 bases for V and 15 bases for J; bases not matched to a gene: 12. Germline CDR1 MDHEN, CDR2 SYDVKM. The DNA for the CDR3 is TGTGCCAGCAGTTCCCCGGGACAGGGGAGGGTGGACCTCCACTTT. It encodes CASSSPGQGRVDLHF.

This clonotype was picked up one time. The CDR3 is CAWRDAQSSYNEQFF. CDR3 nucleotides: TGTGCCTGGAGGGACGCCCAGAGCTCCTACAATGAGCAGTTCTTC. The chain links TRBV30 to TRBJ2-1; D is ambiguous. This CDR3 has 15 residues. The V end was cut by 3 bases, the J end by 0 bases, with 12 bases between. Germline lookup yields CDR1 GTSNPN and CDR2 SVGIG (reference sequence).

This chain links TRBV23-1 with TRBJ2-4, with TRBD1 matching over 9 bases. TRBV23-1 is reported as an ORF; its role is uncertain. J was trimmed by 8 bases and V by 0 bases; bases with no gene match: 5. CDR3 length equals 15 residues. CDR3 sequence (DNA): TGCGCCAGCAGTCAATCCGGGACAGGGAGGGACATTCAGTACTTC. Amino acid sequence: CASSQSGTGRDIQYF.